This is a list of T cell receptor beta chains from one sample in a study of beta chain features in type 1 diabetes. The repertoire was sequenced with immunoSEQ multiplex PCR; TCRdb's copy has only in-frame clones and lacks some. The data hold 810,000 or so clones, with about a sixth observed a single time. What was sequenced was naive CD4+ T cells from blood. The receptors stem from a woman under 30 in good health. CDR3s include the opening cysteine and the closing phenylalanine or tryptophan. D genes are given only for firm matches. Size tells how often a clone was seen (once, few, many) or the class of an expanded clone, and some rows leave it out.

j_call d_call clone_size v_call cdr3_aa cdr3_nt
TRBJ2-3 . few TRBV10-3 CAIGDYAVRADTQYF TGTGCCATCGGCGATTATGCAGTTCGGGCAGATACGCAGTATTTT
TRBJ1-5 . . TRBV18 CASSPLDTQAPQHF TGTGCCAGCTCACCCCTCGACACCCAGGCGCCCCAGCATTTT
TRBJ1-2 . few TRBV29-1 CSVTRQSYGYTF TGCAGCGTCACCAGACAGTCCTATGGCTACACCTTC
TRBJ1-2 . few TRBV5-4 CATRDANYGYTF TGTGCCACCCGGGACGCTAACTATGGCTACACCTTC
TRBJ1-4 . . TRBV4-1 CASSQKPTTNRNNEKLFF TGCGCCAGCAGCCAAAAGCCAACAACGAACAGAAATAATGAAAAACTGTTTTTT
TRBJ2-5 . . TRBV18 CASSPPRGSSETQYF TGTGCCAGCTCACCCCCTAGGGGTAGTTCGGAGACCCAGTACTTC
TRBJ2-1 TRBD2 few TRBV4-2 CASSQESSGTSGRYNEQFF TGTGCCAGCAGCCAAGAGAGCTCCGGGACTAGCGGGAGGTACAATGAGCAGTTCTTC
TRBJ2-2 . . TRBV2 CASSQDTGGELFF TGTGCCAGCAGCCAAGACACCGGCGGGGAGCTGTTTTTT
TRBJ2-7 . . TRBV2 CASRTPGTPSYEQYF TGTGCCAGCAGAACTCCAGGAACCCCCTCGTACGAGCAGTACTTC
TRBJ2-7 . few TRBV7-9 CASSLAEEYEQYF TGTGCCAGCAGCTTAGCGGAGGAGTACGAGCAGTACTTC
TRBJ2-7 TRBD2 . TRBV11-2 CASSSLTSGRAREQYF TGTGCCAGCAGCTCCCTGACTAGCGGGAGGGCGCGAGAGCAGTACTTC
TRBJ2-5 . few TRBV6-1 CASIRRDSLQETQYF TGTGCCAGCATCCGCCGGGACTCCCTCCAAGAGACCCAGTACTTC
TRBJ2-1 . few TRBV7-8 CASSLPGTVEQFF TGTGCCAGCAGCTTACCCGGGACTGTTGAGCAGTTCTTC
TRBJ2-1 TRBD2 . TRBV9 CASSVAPSGRGWHEQFF TGTGCCAGCAGCGTAGCACCCAGCGGGAGGGGGTGGCATGAGCAGTTCTTC
TRBJ2-2 . few TRBV19 CASSSQLAGELFF TGTGCCAGTAGTAGCCAACTAGCCGGGGAGCTGTTTTTT
TRBJ2-1 . . TRBV18 CASSPQQYRSYNEQFF TGTGCCAGCTCACCACAGCAGTACCGCTCCTACAATGAGCAGTTCTTC